The present T cell receptor beta chain was sequenced within a study of blood T cell repertoires in COVID-19. The assay was immunoSEQ multiplex PCR, and TCRdb's table has in-frame clones only and misses some. The table lists roughly 190,000 clones, 75% to 85% of them singletons. This CDR3 contains 14 residues. Trimming took 6 bases from V and 11 from J; bases not matched to a gene: 8. The germline V gene encodes CDR1 SGHAT and CDR2 FQNNGV. This clone was seen only once. The V call is TRBV11-2, the J call TRBJ2-3; 13 positions agree with TRBD2. The TCR originated in a woman between 35 and 50 years old with COVID-19, enrolled during active disease. The sample was peripheral blood. The CDR3 coding sequence is TGTGCCAGCAGACTAGCGGGAGGGCCTGGGGTGCAGTATTTT. Amino acid sequence: CASRLAGGPGVQYF. The variable domain in full, with the rest retrieved from reference TRBV11-2 and TRBJ2-3, is EAGVAQSPRYKIIEKRQSVAFWCNPISGHATLYWYQQILGQGPKLLIQFQNNGVVDDSQLPKDRFSAERLKGVDSTLKIQPAKLEDSAVYLCASRLAGGPGVQYFGPGTRLTVL.